Described below is a single T cell receptor beta chain sequence and its context. It lacks a known antigen. No per-base quality is available; no much larger clone lies one base away. In light of the paper, this sample's treatment or condition label describes: around 19 received Ad26.COV2.S at low or high dose, single or two shots; 5 received placebo; per-sample allocation not given. For vaccine and placebo recipients, repertoires were sequenced using samples collected on day 63 after the first injection. Cohort 1b enrolled roughly 25 adults aged 18-55 years at a single site in Boston, USA, between 29 July and 7 August 2020. Ad26.COV2.S was a replication-incompetent adenovirus type 26 vector expressing a prefusion-stabilized SARS-CoV-2 spike protein from the original Wuhan strain. The sample is drawn from a study of Ad26.COV2.S vaccination and SARS-CoV-2 variants (dated by TCRdb to 2020 to 2023). Regarding the research as a whole: Donors in the vaccine arm were drawn from COV1001, a multicentre, randomized, double-blind, placebo-controlled phase I-IIa trial testing Ad26.COV2.S in healthy adults. Ad26.COV2.S was administered intramuscularly at 5 x 10^10 or 1 x 10^11 viral particles, either as a single shot or as two shots given 56 days apart. The specificity and breadth of SARS-CoV-2-reactive T cell receptors after Ad26.COV2.S vaccination were assessed by TCRbeta repertoire sequencing. The TCR-sequenced set comprised around 32 samples: some 20 Ad26.COV2.S vaccine recipients, 5 placebo recipients and 8 SARS-CoV-2 convalescent individuals. Participants in the trial were split at random into five groups of five each, receiving low-dose or high-dose Ad26.COV2.S once or twice, or else placebo on both occasions. Investigators did not know the trial group allocation while performing experiments and assessing outcomes. Beyond this particular receptor, the publication reports: Compared with placebo recipients, Ad26.COV2.S recipients showed higher spike-specific TCR breadth (P = 0.0014). Non-spike TCR breadth was comparable between vaccine and placebo recipients, consistent with the vaccine containing only spike. The study was not powered to compare responses between vaccine doses or regimens. The authors noted that total T cell responses may have been underestimated by the TCR breadth and depth analyses. After vaccination, substantial breadth of spike-specific CD8+ and CD4+ T cell responses was reported.

The immunoSEQ Assay was the method used to sequence TCRbeta CDR3 regions. After extraction, genomic DNA underwent amplification by bias-controlled multiplex PCR, followed by high-throughput sequencing. The authors processed their data as follows. To quantify the absolute abundance of every unique TCRbeta CDR3 region, sequences were collapsed and filtered. T cell fraction was estimated by normalizing TCRbeta template counts to usable DNA, with usable DNA measured through amplification of reference genes found in all nucleated cells. Repertoire TCRs were annotated as SARS-CoV-2-specific when V gene, CDR3 amino acid sequence and J gene were exactly matched to a known reactive TCR set. The reference SARS-CoV-2 TCR set was derived from MIRA and filtered for enrichment in COVID-19-positive ImmuneCODE repertoires, a step that removed public or cross-reactive TCRs. Using the MIRA antigens, annotated TCRs were further analysed by specific ORF or by position within an ORF. Breadth was defined as the number of annotated unique rearrangements divided by the total number of unique productive rearrangements, and depth was defined as the summed frequency of the annotated unique rearrangements. Two-sided Wilcoxon rank-sum tests were applied when comparing TCR breadth between groups. Held by TCRdb, this immuneACCESS table contains in-frame sequences only and omits some clones. Under half of the omission traces to an unresolved V gene where checked; the cause of the rest is unknown. V, J and clone size reflect that table, while D and trimming were determined from the DNA. Within this sample are about 380,000 clones, with about 80% of them counted one time only. The ten largest make up almost 7.5% of the sample.

The CDR3 covers 15 residues, taking in both the cysteine and the phenylalanine. The entry retains the CDR3 DNA only, 45 bases that are in frame from base 1. Per the germline V gene (reference sequence), DFQATT is the CDR1 and SNEGSKA is the CDR2. Unmatched junction bases come to 7, with V trimmed by 3 bases and J by 1 base. This TCR was recovered from a person aged 18-65 years who received the Ad26.COV2.S COVID-19 vaccine or a placebo. The input for sequencing was peripheral blood, taken in a trial of Ad26.COV2.S vaccine versus placebo. Here the chain combines TRBV20-1 and TRBJ2-5; 8 nucleotides in the junction match TRBD1. The CDR3 in this case is CSASEQGASQETQYF. At the DNA level, the sequence is TGCAGTGCTAGTGAGCAGGGGGCGTCCCAAGAGACCCAGTACTTC.